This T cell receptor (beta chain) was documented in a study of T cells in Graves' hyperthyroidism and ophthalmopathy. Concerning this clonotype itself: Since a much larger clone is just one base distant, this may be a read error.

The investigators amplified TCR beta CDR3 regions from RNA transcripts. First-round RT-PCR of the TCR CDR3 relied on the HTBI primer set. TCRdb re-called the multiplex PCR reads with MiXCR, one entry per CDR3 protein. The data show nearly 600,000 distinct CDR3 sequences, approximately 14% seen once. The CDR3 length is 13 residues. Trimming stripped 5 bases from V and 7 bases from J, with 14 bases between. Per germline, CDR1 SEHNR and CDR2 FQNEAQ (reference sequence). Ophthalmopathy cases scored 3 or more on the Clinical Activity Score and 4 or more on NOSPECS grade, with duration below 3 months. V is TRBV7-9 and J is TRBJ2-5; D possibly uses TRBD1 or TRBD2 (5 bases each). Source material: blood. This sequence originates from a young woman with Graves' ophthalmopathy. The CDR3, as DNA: TGTGCCAGCAGCACCGGGACCCCAGCGACCCAGTACTTC. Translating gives CASSTGTPATQYF.